This T cell receptor (beta chain) is from a study of T cells in Graves' hyperthyroidism and ophthalmopathy. Study observations and caveats: Researchers found most expanded thyroid clonotypes above 0.001 in blood as well. The model anticipated ophthalmopathy a median about six months pre-onset.

Each person with ophthalmopathy scored at least 3 on the Clinical Activity Score, reached NOSPECS grade 4 or higher, and had been ill under 3 months. The CDR3 sequence is 15 residues long. Trimming cost V 2 bases and J 8 bases, with 17 bases left between them. Germline V gene sequence: CDR1 SGHDT, CDR2 YYEEEE. TCR beta CDR3 sequences were amplified from RNA transcripts. The HTBI primer set served for first-round RT-PCR of the TCR CDR3. TCRdb used MiXCR to reprocess the multiplex PCR reads, holding one entry per CDR3 protein. This sample carries more than 450,000 distinct CDR3 sequences, 15% to 20% of them seen once, and the ten largest clones take over 45%. Of note for this clonotype: Its antigen is as yet unknown.

The sequence came from a middle-aged man with Graves' ophthalmopathy. Sequenced input: blood. This chain joins TRBV5-6 and TRBJ2-1; weak D call: TRBD2 (5 bases). The CDR3 nucleotides are TGTGCCAGCAGCTTAGCATCGCTAGCTCCCTATGAGCAGTTCTTC. The encoded protein is CASSLASLAPYEQFF. Using reference TRBV5-6 and TRBJ2-1 for the parts outside the CDR3, the full variable domain is DAGVTQSPTHLIKTRGQQVTLRCSPKSGHDTVSWYQQALGQGPQFIFQYYEEEERQRGNFPDRFSGHQFPNYSSELNVNALLLGDSALYLCASSLASLAPYEQFFGPGTRLTVL.